Here is one T cell receptor beta chain with its context. Its antigen is not identified. Whether this donor was CMV seropositive was not recorded. The data derive from a study of cytomegalovirus exposure and HLA in healthy donors. Primers: 60 Vbeta forward and 13 Jbeta reverse. Clones were sequenced by immunoSEQ multiplex PCR, and TCRdb holds only the in-frame ones, with some missing. The sample yields some 170,000 clones, under 80% seen once. General observations from the study: Later genetic work tied a missense DCLRE1C variant to beta-chain V and J trimming. Data from an earlier analysis indicated that most TCR beta V segments were productive either about 87% or about 30% of the time.

Per germline, CDR1 SGHDT and CDR2 YYEEEE. The CDR3 consists of 16 residues. With 0 bases removed from V and 0 bases from J, the gap between germline ends came to 12 bases. The rearrangement uses TRBV5-6 and TRBJ1-2; D is possibly TRBD1 (5 bases). Sequences were obtained from PBMCs. The TCR comes from a human donor in good health. The CDR3 DNA reads TGTGCCAGCAGCTTGGTCCAGGGCGAACCTAACTATGGCTACACCTTC. Translated, it gives CASSLVQGEPNYGYTF.